Listed below are T cell receptor beta chains from one sample, sequenced in a study of monozygotic twins with inflammatory bowel disease. No DNA is given; TCRdb re-called the 5' RACE reads and lists each CDR3 protein once. The sample table sets out 300,000 to 400,000 distinct CDR3 sequences. The sequenced material came from blood. These receptors all come from a human donor with ulcerative colitis or Crohn's disease, or a healthy co-twin of an affected twin (not recorded which). Each CDR3 is given with its conserved first and last residue.

j_call	v_call	cdr3_aa
TRBJ1-3	TRBV5-1	CASRPTGSSGNTIYF
TRBJ2-3	TRBV4-3	CASSQDTYSGSSTDTQYF
TRBJ2-7	TRBV4-3	CASSRSSGTGGTYEQYF
TRBJ2-2	TRBV28	CASSRLGTGNTGELFF
TRBJ2-1	TRBV7-9	CASRPPDRGRDEQFF
TRBJ2-7	TRBV4-1	CASSQGTGKDEQYF
TRBJ1-4	TRBV5-1	CASSYDVGEKLFF
TRBJ1-2	TRBV9	CASSVAGGDWYGYTF
TRBJ2-7	TRBV6-5	CASSYGGQGHEQYF
TRBJ2-1	TRBV7-2	CASSLFGGGAGEQFF
TRBJ1-2	TRBV7-2	CASSARGRYHGYTF
TRBJ2-7	TRBV27	CASSWDSAYEQYF
TRBJ2-1	TRBV4-3	CASSQGGTGGHNEQFF
TRBJ2-1	TRBV2	CASSEALGGEQFF
TRBJ2-7	TRBV20-1	CSAPIDTRSEQYF
TRBJ2-5	TRBV12-3/TRBV12-4	CASSLRGGTNQETQYF
TRBJ2-7	TRBV20-1	CSARDLKTYEQYF
TRBJ1-1	TRBV12-3/TRBV12-4	CASSLAQGETEAFF
TRBJ2-1	TRBV27	CASSLNGGYNEQFF